What follows describes a single TCR beta chain. The antigen is not known. At the Johns Hopkins FTIC core, DNA taken from cultured CD4+ T cells was sequenced by way of the Oncomine TCR Beta short-read assay. TCRdb ran MiXCR on the PCR reads and lists one entry per CDR3 protein. The sample yields more than 15,000 distinct CDR3 sequences, approximately 50% seen once. Specified treatment: roughly 11-day PBMC culture with coronavirus spike peptide pools or control peptides (ViraFEST assay). ViraFEST sequenced TCRs after peptide-pool expansion of antigen-specific T cells. The sample belongs to a study of vaccination and CD4 T cells after COVID-19. Study in general: In culture, cells were exposed to overlapping spike peptides from SARS-CoV-2, HCoV-NL63, HCoV-OC43 and HCoV-229E.

Trimming removed 0 bases at V and 2 bases at J, with 11 bases between. Germline V gives CDR1 SGDLS, CDR2 YYNGEE. The CDR3 length is 15 residues. This TCR came from a human donor who had recovered from COVID-19. This sequence joins TRBV9 and TRBJ1-2; a weak D match, TRBD1 (5 bases). Sequenced input: CD4+ T cells from blood, cultured in vitro. CDR3 DNA sequence: TGTGCCAGCAGCGTAGATCCAGGGTTGAACTATGGCTACACCTTC. Protein sequence: CASSVDPGLNYGYTF.